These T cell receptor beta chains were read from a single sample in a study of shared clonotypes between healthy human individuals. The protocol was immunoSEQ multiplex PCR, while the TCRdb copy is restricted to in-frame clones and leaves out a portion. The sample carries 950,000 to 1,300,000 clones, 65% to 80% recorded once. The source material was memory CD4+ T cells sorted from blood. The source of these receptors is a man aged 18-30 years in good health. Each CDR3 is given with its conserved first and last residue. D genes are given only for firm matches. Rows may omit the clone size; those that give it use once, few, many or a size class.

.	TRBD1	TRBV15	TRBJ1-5	CATSRDRGDYSNQPQHF	TGTGCCACCAGCAGAGACAGGGGGGATTATAGCAATCAGCCCCAGCATTTT
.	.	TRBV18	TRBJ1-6	CASSLGGRDSPLHF	TGTGCCAGCTCACTGGGGGGTAGGGATTCACCCCTCCACTTT
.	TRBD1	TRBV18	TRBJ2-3	CASSPAGQGFTDTQYF	TGTGCCAGCTCACCGGCGGGACAGGGTTTCACAGATACGCAGTATTTT
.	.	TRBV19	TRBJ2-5	CASSTSGLTETQYF	TGTGCCAGTAGTACCTCAGGATTAACGGAGACCCAGTACTTC
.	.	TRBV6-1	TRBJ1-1	CASSKQGGSTEAFF	TGTGCCAGCAGCAAACAGGGAGGGAGCACTGAAGCTTTCTTT
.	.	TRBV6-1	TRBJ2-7	CASNHGGGPYEQYF	TGTGCCAGCAACCACGGTGGGGGGCCTTACGAGCAGTACTTC
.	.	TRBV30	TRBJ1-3	CAWSELGAGNTIYF	TGTGCCTGGAGTGAATTGGGGGCTGGAAACACCATATATTTT
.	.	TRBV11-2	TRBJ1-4	CASSLENREKLFF	TGTGCCAGCAGCTTAGAGAACAGGGAAAAACTGTTTTTT
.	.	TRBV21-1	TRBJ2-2	CASSKARPGELFF	TGTGCCAGCAGCAAAGCCAGGCCCGGGGAGCTGTTTTTT
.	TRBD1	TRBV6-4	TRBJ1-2	CASTRQGRGYTF	TGTGCCAGCACCCGACAGGGCCGAGGCTACACCTTC
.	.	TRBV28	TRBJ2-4	CASSFGQSKNIQYF	TGTGCCAGCAGTTTCGGACAGTCCAAAAACATTCAGTACTTC
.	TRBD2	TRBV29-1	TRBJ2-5	CSVDGWTSGETQYF	TGCAGCGTTGATGGATGGACTAGCGGAGAGACCCAGTACTTC
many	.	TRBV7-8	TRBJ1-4	CASSLGQTHEKLFF	TGTGCCAGCAGCTTAGGCCAAACCCATGAAAAACTGTTTTTT
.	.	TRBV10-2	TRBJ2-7	CASRRANEQYF	TGCGCCAGCCGGAGGGCCAACGAGCAGTACTTC
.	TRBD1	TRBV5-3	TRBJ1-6	CARSPLGTGLYRHRRRYNSPLHF	TGTGCCAGAAGCCCCCTTGGGACAGGCCTTTACCGCCACCGAAGAAGATATAATTCACCCCTCCACTTT
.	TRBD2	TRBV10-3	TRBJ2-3	CATLGLAGVFNTDTQYF	TGTGCCACTCTCGGACTAGCGGGAGTGTTCAACACAGATACGCAGTATTTT
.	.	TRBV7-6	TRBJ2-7	CASSLKPDYEQYF	TGTGCCAGCAGCTTAAAGCCGGACTACGAGCAGTACTTC
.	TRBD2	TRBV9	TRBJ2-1	CASSVGSGSYNEQFF	TGTGCCAGCAGCGTAGGGAGCGGGAGCTACAATGAGCAGTTCTTC
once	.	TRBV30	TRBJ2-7	CAWSVPGFEQYF	TGTGCCTGGAGTGTACCGGGGTTCGAGCAGTACTTC
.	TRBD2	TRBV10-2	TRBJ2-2	CASSESLAGGTGELFF	TGCGCCAGCAGTGAGTCACTAGCGGGAGGAACCGGGGAGCTGTTTTTT
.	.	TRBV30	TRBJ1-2	CAWGGPGTYGYTF	TGTGCCTGGGGGGGCCCCGGGACCTATGGCTACACCTTC
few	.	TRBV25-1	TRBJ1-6	CASSESGQGNSPLHF	TGTGCCAGCAGTGAATCGGGGCAGGGAAATTCACCCCTCCACTTT
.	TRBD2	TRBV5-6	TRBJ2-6	CASSQTSGRLAGANVLTF	TGTGCCAGCAGCCAGACTAGCGGGAGATTAGCTGGGGCCAACGTCCTGACTTTC
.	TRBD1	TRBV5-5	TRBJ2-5	CASSLSLDRVRETQYF	TGTGCCAGCAGCTTGTCTCTCGACAGGGTACGAGAGACCCAGTACTTC
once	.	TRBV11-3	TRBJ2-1	CASSLSYANNEQFF	TGTGCCAGCAGCTTATCCTATGCCAACAATGAGCAGTTCTTC
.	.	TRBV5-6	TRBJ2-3	CASSKDGRTDTQYF	TGTGCCAGCAGCAAGGACGGTCGCACAGATACGCAGTATTTT
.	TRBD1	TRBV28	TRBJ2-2	CASRTGFVGELFF	TGTGCCAGCAGGACAGGGTTTGTCGGGGAGCTGTTTTTT
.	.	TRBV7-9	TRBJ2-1	CASSLYRDLGGYNEQFF	TGTGCCAGCAGCCTGTACAGGGACCTAGGAGGGTACAATGAGCAGTTCTTC
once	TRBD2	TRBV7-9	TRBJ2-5	CASSSGLVKETQYF	TGTGCCAGCAGCTCAGGACTAGTCAAAGAGACCCAGTACTTC
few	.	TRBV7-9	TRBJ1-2	CASREDWGDYGYTF	TGTGCCAGCCGCGAGGATTGGGGCGACTATGGCTACACCTTC
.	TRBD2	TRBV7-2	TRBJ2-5	CASSLVAGDGTQYF	TGTGCCAGCAGCTTAGTGGCGGGAGACGGGACCCAGTACTTC
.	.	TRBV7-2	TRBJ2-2	CASSLFPGYAGELFF	TGTGCCAGCAGCCTGTTTCCGGGTTACGCCGGGGAGCTGTTTTTT
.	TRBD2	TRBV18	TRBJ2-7	CASSPPTSGGYEQYF	TGTGCCAGCTCTCCCCCGACTAGCGGGGGGTACGAGCAGTACTTC
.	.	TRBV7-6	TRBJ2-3	CASSPGLADTQYF	TGTGCCAGCAGCCCCGGGCTAGCAGATACGCAGTATTTT
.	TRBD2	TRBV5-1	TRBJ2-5	CASSLDHGRARETQYF	TGCGCCAGCAGCTTGGATCACGGGAGGGCCAGGGAGACCCAGTACTTC
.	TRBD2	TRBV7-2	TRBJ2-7	CASSSRTSGSSDEQYF	TGTGCCAGCAGCTCCCGGACTAGCGGGAGTTCAGACGAGCAGTACTTC
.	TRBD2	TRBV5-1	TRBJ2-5	CASSPYAWNSGRISRETQYF	TGCGCCAGCAGCCCTTACGCGTGGAATAGCGGGAGGATTAGTCGGGAGACCCAGTACTTC
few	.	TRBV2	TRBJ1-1	CASSDSKGLAFF	TGTGCCAGCAGTGATTCAAAGGGTCTCGCCTTCTTT
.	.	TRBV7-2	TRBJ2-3	CASSAQSRTDTQYF	TGTGCCAGCAGCGCCCAATCCAGGACAGATACGCAGTATTTT
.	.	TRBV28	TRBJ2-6	CASSPIGSGANVLTF	TGTGCCAGCAGCCCGATAGGCTCTGGGGCCAACGTCCTGACTTTC
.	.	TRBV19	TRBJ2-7	CASSISRGMNKEQYF	TGTGCCAGTAGTATCAGCAGGGGCATGAACAAGGAGCAGTACTTC
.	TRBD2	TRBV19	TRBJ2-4	CASSPTSDGNIQYF	TGTGCCAGTAGTCCGACTAGCGATGGTAACATTCAGTACTTC
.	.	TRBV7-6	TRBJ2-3	CASSLSSYLITDTQYF	TGTGCCAGCAGTCTTTCGTCCTACCTGATCACAGATACGCAGTATTTT
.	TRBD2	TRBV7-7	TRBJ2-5	CASSLAGVMKTQYF	TGTGCTAGCAGCTTAGCGGGGGTGATGAAGACCCAGTACTTC
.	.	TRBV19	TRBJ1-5	CASSISGYAGGQPQHF	TGTGCCAGTAGTATCTCGGGATATGCGGGAGGTCAGCCCCAGCATTTT
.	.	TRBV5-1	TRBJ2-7	CASSFLGDNSYEQYF	TGCGCCAGCAGCTTCTTAGGGGACAATTCCTACGAGCAGTACTTC
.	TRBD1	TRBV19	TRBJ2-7	CASSLTGGSYEQYF	TGTGCCAGTAGTTTAACAGGGGGCTCCTACGAGCAGTACTTC
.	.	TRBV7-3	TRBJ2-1	CASSLNRESEQFF	TGTGCCAGCAGCTTAAACAGGGAAAGTGAGCAGTTCTTC
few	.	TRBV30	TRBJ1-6	CAWSSKGRADNSPLHF	TGTGCCTGGAGTAGTAAGGGCAGGGCGGATAATTCACCCCTCCACTTT
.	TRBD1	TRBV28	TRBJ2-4	CASSFLGQGLAKNIQYF	TGTGCCAGCAGTTTCCTTGGACAGGGGCTAGCCAAAAACATTCAGTACTTC
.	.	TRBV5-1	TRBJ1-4	CASSLGQINEKLFF	TGCGCCAGCAGCTTGGGACAGATTAATGAAAAACTGTTTTTT
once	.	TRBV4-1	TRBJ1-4	CASSQDRGANGNEKLFF	TGCGCCAGCAGCCAAGATCGGGGGGCTAACGGTAATGAAAAACTGTTTTTT
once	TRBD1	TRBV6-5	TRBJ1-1	CASSRSGGNTEAFF	TGTGCCAGCAGCCGATCAGGGGGGAACACTGAAGCTTTCTTT